A selection of T cell receptor beta chains follows, all from one sample in a study of cytomegalovirus exposure and HLA in healthy donors. Using immunoSEQ multiplex PCR, the repertoire was profiled, and TCRdb retains in-frame clones only, with some absent. The sample yields roughly 130,000 clones, about 72% seen once. The sequenced sample was PBMCs. The receptors derive from a man aged 30 to 45 in good health and CMV-seropositive. The CDR3 runs from the conserved cysteine through the conserved F or W. Fields, in order: J gene, V gene, clone size, D gene, CDR3 DNA, CDR3 protein. A D gene is named only where the DNA matches it firmly. For some rows the clone size is stated as once, few or many, or as a class when expanded; others skip it.

J: TRBJ1-5
V: TRBV28
size: NA
D: NA
DNA: TGTGCCAGCAGTCTAGGGGCCCCTAGCAATCAGCCCCAGCATTTT
CDR3: CASSLGAPSNQPQHF

J: TRBJ2-1
V: TRBV4-1
size: NA
D: NA
DNA: TGCGCCAGCAGCCAAGATAGCGGAATTTACAATGAGCAGTTCTTC
CDR3: CASSQDSGIYNEQFF

J: TRBJ1-1
V: TRBV6-5
size: NA
D: NA
DNA: TGTGCCAGCAGGGGAGTGGGCGGTCACACTGAAGCTTTCTTT
CDR3: CASRGVGGHTEAFF

J: TRBJ1-5
V: TRBV10-2
size: many
D: NA
DNA: TGCGCCAGCAGATACAGGGTCGGTCAGCCCCAGCATTTT
CDR3: CASRYRVGQPQHF

J: TRBJ2-1
V: TRBV7-9
size: NA
D: NA
DNA: TGTGCCAGCAGCCCAAGTCCGGGACACCGGAACGACAATGAGCAGTTCTTC
CDR3: CASSPSPGHRNDNEQFF

J: TRBJ1-1
V: TRBV4-1
size: NA
D: TRBD1
DNA: TGCGCCAGCAGCTACACACCCGGGACAGGGGCCGAGGGGGCTTTCTTT
CDR3: CASSYTPGTGAEGAFF

J: TRBJ2-1
V: TRBV2
size: NA
D: TRBD1
DNA: TGTGCCAGCAAGGGGGCGGCAGGGCGGTCGTACAATGAGCAGTTCTTC
CDR3: CASKGAAGRSYNEQFF

J: TRBJ1-5
V: TRBV27
size: NA
D: NA
DNA: TGTGCCAGCAGCCGGGAGGTTTGGCAGCCCCAGCATTTT
CDR3: CASSREVWQPQHF

J: TRBJ2-5
V: TRBV19
size: few
D: TRBD2
DNA: TGTGCCAGTAGTACACCGGGACTAGCGGGCCAAGAGACCCAGTACTTC
CDR3: CASSTPGLAGQETQYF

J: TRBJ2-7
V: TRBV6-1
size: NA
D: NA
DNA: TGTGCCAGCAGTGATACCGCGAGGGTTATAGTCCACGAGCAGTACTTC
CDR3: CASSDTARVIVHEQYF

J: TRBJ2-1
V: TRBV29-1
size: NA
D: TRBD2
DNA: TGCAGCGTTGAGCCCGGGACTAGCGGCTACAATGAGCAGTTCTTC
CDR3: CSVEPGTSGYNEQFF

J: TRBJ2-7
V: TRBV5-1
size: NA
D: NA
DNA: TGCGCCAGCAGCTTGGGTTGGCCTAGCGCCTACGAGCAGTACTTC
CDR3: CASSLGWPSAYEQYF

J: TRBJ2-7
V: TRBV4-2
size: few
D: TRBD1
DNA: TGTGCCAGCAGACGGCTGGGACAGGGCCTGGGGGAGCAGTACTTC
CDR3: CASRRLGQGLGEQYF

J: TRBJ2-2
V: TRBV27
size: NA
D: TRBD1
DNA: TGTGCCAGCAGCGCCGGGACAGGGGGCGTCGGGGAGCTGTTTTTT
CDR3: CASSAGTGGVGELFF

J: TRBJ2-3
V: TRBV28
size: NA
D: NA
DNA: TGTGCCAGCAGTTCCGTTACAGATACGCAGTATTTT
CDR3: CASSSVTDTQYF

J: TRBJ1-5
V: TRBV19
size: NA
D: TRBD1
DNA: TGTGCCAGTAGTATAGAGTGGGCCGGCAGGGGGCTATTGAGCAATCAGCCCCAGCATTTT
CDR3: CASSIEWAGRGLLSNQPQHF

J: TRBJ1-5
V: TRBV4-1
size: NA
D: NA
DNA: TGCGCCAGCAGCCCACTCGAGCATAGCAATCAGCCCCAGCATTTT
CDR3: CASSPLEHSNQPQHF

J: TRBJ1-2
V: TRBV19
size: NA
D: TRBD1
DNA: TGTGCCAGTAGGGGACAGGGGATAGGGATTTCCTATGGCTACACCTTC
CDR3: CASRGQGIGISYGYTF

J: TRBJ2-3
V: TRBV11-2
size: few
D: TRBD2
DNA: TGTGCCAGCAGCTTAGCTAGCGGGATAAGGACAGATACGCAGTATTTT
CDR3: CASSLASGIRTDTQYF

J: TRBJ1-6
V: TRBV7-9
size: NA
D: TRBD1
DNA: TGTGCCAGCAGCTTCCTACCGGGACAGGGTGACGATTCACCCCTCCACTTT
CDR3: CASSFLPGQGDDSPLHF

J: TRBJ2-1
V: TRBV7-3
size: few
D: TRBD2
DNA: TGTGCCAGCAGCCAACTAGCGGGAGGTGATTATGAGCAGTTCTTC
CDR3: CASSQLAGGDYEQFF

J: TRBJ2-7
V: TRBV7-2
size: NA
D: TRBD2
DNA: TGTGCCAGCAGCTTAGGGGCTAGCGGGAGATTCTACGAGCAGTACTTC
CDR3: CASSLGASGRFYEQYF

J: TRBJ1-5
V: TRBV29-1
size: NA
D: NA
DNA: TGCAGCGTTGCAAAGGGGGGCAATCAGCCCCAGCATTTT
CDR3: CSVAKGGNQPQHF

J: TRBJ2-2
V: TRBV6-4
size: NA
D: TRBD1
DNA: TGTGCCAGCAGTGACTGGACAGGGTCCGGGGAGCTGTTTTTT
CDR3: CASSDWTGSGELFF

J: TRBJ1-1
V: TRBV6-5
size: NA
D: NA
DNA: TGTGCCAGCAGTACAGCATTCAGGGCTTTCTTT
CDR3: CASSTAFRAFF

J: TRBJ2-3
V: TRBV2
size: NA
D: NA
DNA: TGTGCCAGCACGGCGGGGCCCACAGATACGCAGTATTTT
CDR3: CASTAGPTDTQYF

J: TRBJ1-3
V: TRBV7-9
size: NA
D: NA
DNA: TGTGCCAGCAGCTTCCCTGTTGGCAGGGTGGAAAACACCATATATTTT
CDR3: CASSFPVGRVENTIYF

J: TRBJ2-5
V: TRBV6-6
size: NA
D: NA
DNA: TGTGCCAGCAGTTACCAGTGGACCCAGTACTTC
CDR3: CASSYQWTQYF

J: TRBJ1-4
V: TRBV4-3
size: NA
D: NA
DNA: TGCGCCAGCAGCCAAGACAGTTATGAAAAACTGTTTTTT
CDR3: CASSQDSYEKLFF

J: TRBJ2-5
V: TRBV7-8
size: NA
D: TRBD2
DNA: TGTGCCAGCAGCTTAGTCAGGACTAGCGGGAGAGCAAAAGAGACCCAGTACTTC
CDR3: CASSLVRTSGRAKETQYF

J: TRBJ1-3
V: TRBV9
size: NA
D: NA
DNA: TGTGCCAGCAGCGCAAACACACAGGGAGGAAACACCATATATTTT
CDR3: CASSANTQGGNTIYF

J: TRBJ2-1
V: TRBV4-3
size: NA
D: NA
DNA: TGCGCCAGCAGCCAAGGACTCTCCAATGAGCAGTTCTTC
CDR3: CASSQGLSNEQFF

J: TRBJ2-1
V: TRBV15
size: few
D: TRBD2
DNA: TGTGCCACCAGCAGTGAGCTAGCGGTTACCTACAATGAGCAGTTCTTC
CDR3: CATSSELAVTYNEQFF

J: TRBJ2-1
V: TRBV27
size: NA
D: TRBD2
DNA: TGTGCCAGCAGTTTATCTTGGCGGGGAGGGGCCTACAATGAGCAGTTCTTC
CDR3: CASSLSWRGGAYNEQFF

J: TRBJ1-1
V: TRBV5-1
size: NA
D: TRBD1
DNA: TGCGCCAGCAGCTGGGGACAGGGGGCTGCCACTGAAGCTTTCTTT
CDR3: CASSWGQGAATEAFF

J: TRBJ1-3
V: TRBV7-3
size: NA
D: TRBD1
DNA: TGTGCCAGCAGCCCGTGGACAGGGAGCTCTGGAAACACCATATATTTT
CDR3: CASSPWTGSSGNTIYF

J: TRBJ1-1
V: TRBV6-1
size: few
D: NA
DNA: TGTGCCAGCAGTGACGACAGTTGGTCTGAAGCTTTCTTT
CDR3: CASSDDSWSEAFF

J: TRBJ2-1
V: TRBV9
size: few
D: NA
DNA: TGTGCCAGCAGCGTAGGTGAGGGTGTCCCCTACAATGAGCAGTTCTTC
CDR3: CASSVGEGVPYNEQFF

J: TRBJ1-2
V: TRBV5-4
size: NA
D: NA
DNA: TGTGCCAGCAGCTTTCTACCCGGACAGTTTCAACTAAGAGGCTACACCTTC
CDR3: CASSFLPGQFQLRGYTF

J: TRBJ2-5
V: TRBV2
size: once
D: TRBD2
DNA: TGTGCCAGCAGTTGGGGACTAGCGGAACAAGAGACCCAGTACTTC
CDR3: CASSWGLAEQETQYF

J: TRBJ2-4
V: TRBV28
size: few
D: NA
DNA: TGTGCCAGCAGTTCGGGACAATCGGCCATTCAGTACTTC
CDR3: CASSSGQSAIQYF

J: TRBJ2-7
V: TRBV4-3
size: NA
D: NA
DNA: TGCGCCAGCAGCCAAGATTCGCGGGACCTCTACGAGCAGTACTTC
CDR3: CASSQDSRDLYEQYF